The rows below give T cell receptor beta chains drawn from one sample of a study of neurological immune-mediated disorders. TCRdb used MiXCR to reprocess the 5' RACE reads, holding one entry per CDR3 protein. This sample has fewer than 20,000 distinct CDR3 sequences, with about a quarter found just once. The sequencing input was PBMCs. These receptors originate from a man aged 50-60 years with HTLV-1-associated myelopathy (HAM/TSP). CDR3s include the opening cysteine and the closing phenylalanine or tryptophan. Each record gives: J gene, clone size, V gene, D gene, CDR3 protein, CDR3 DNA. A D gene is named only where the DNA matches it firmly. For some rows the clone size is stated as once, few or many, or as a class when expanded; others skip it.

>TRBJ2-5|.|TRBV5-1|TRBD1
CASSPGTGGYQETQYF
TGCGCCAGCAGCCCCGGGACAGGGGGCTACCAAGAGACCCAGTACTTC
>TRBJ1-4|.|TRBV27|TRBD1
CASSLGTGRRLFF
TGTGCCAGCAGTCTCGGGACAGGCCGACGACTGTTTTTT
>TRBJ2-2|.|TRBV9|.
CASSVAIGELFF
TGTGCCAGCAGCGTAGCTATCGGGGAGCTGTTTTTT
>TRBJ2-2|few|TRBV6-5|.
CASSPLSRLDTGELFF
TGTGCCAGCAGTCCCCTATCCCGTCTGGACACCGGGGAGCTGTTTTTT
>TRBJ1-2|.|TRBV15|.
CATSRDRGNGYGYTF
TGTGCCACCAGCAGAGATCGGGGGAATGGGTATGGCTACACCTTC
>TRBJ1-2|few|TRBV5-1|TRBD1
CASSLAGTGGGYTF
TGCGCCAGCAGCTTGGCCGGGACAGGGGGCGGCTACACCTTC
>TRBJ2-3|.|TRBV5-6|.
CARSQWASGGTDTQYF
TGTGCCAGAAGCCAATGGGCCAGTGGAGGCACAGATACGCAGTATTTT
>TRBJ2-4|few|TRBV29-1|TRBD1
CSVERQGRNIQYF
TGCAGCGTTGAGCGACAGGGACGGAACATTCAGTACTTC
>TRBJ1-6|.|TRBV20-1|.
CSARPQGPGSPLHF
TGCAGTGCTAGACCACAGGGTCCGGGTTCACCCCTCCACTTT
>TRBJ2-7|many|TRBV7-9|.
CASRHSDRSDEQYF
TGTGCCAGCAGGCATTCTGACAGGTCCGACGAGCAGTACTTC
>TRBJ2-1|few|TRBV5-4|TRBD1
CASSLDRVYNEQFF
TGTGCCAGCAGTCTTGACAGGGTATACAATGAGCAGTTCTTC
>TRBJ2-5|.|TRBV10-3|TRBD1
CAISSGGRETQYF
TGTGCCATCAGTTCAGGGGGCCGCGAGACCCAGTACTTC
>TRBJ1-5|many|TRBV5-1|TRBD1
CASSFETGRPQHF
TGCGCCAGCAGCTTTGAGACAGGGCGGCCCCAGCATTTT
>TRBJ2-1|few|TRBV3-1|.
CASSQDGGSSYNEQFF
TGTGCCAGCAGCCAAGATGGGGGGAGCTCCTACAATGAGCAGTTCTTC